The clone carrying this T cell receptor (beta chain) was seen repeatedly, ten times or more. The data stem from a study of T-cell reconstitution after alpha-beta-depleted transplantation in children. TCRbeta library preparation incorporated unique molecular identifiers. TCRdb independently ran MiXCR on the PCR reads; one entry per CDR3 protein. The table has hundreds of thousands of distinct CDR3 sequences, around a sixth seen once. The material was PBMCs from the stem cell graft donor, obtained from the stem cell graft. This sequence originates from a human donor who donated a stem cell graft to a child with acute myeloid leukemia.

The CDR3 loop is CASSDGPYEQYF. Here the CDR3 DNA reads TGTGCCAGCAGCGACGGTCCCTACGAGCAGTACTTC. V gene TRBV7-9 combines with J gene TRBJ2-7; D uncertain. The CDR3 is made up of 12 amino acids. The germline CDR1 and CDR2 sequences are SEHNR and FQNEAQ (reference sequence). V dropped 5 bases and J dropped 2 bases, with 7 bases sitting between them.